Below, 10 T cell receptor beta chains from the same sample are listed, as sequenced in a study of spatial heterogeneity in lung cancer. Regarding the study as a whole: Expanded intratumoral alpha and beta TCR counts tracked tumor mutation counts.

Their recognized antigens are unknown. As for time point: sample taken at primary tumor resection. TCRdb independently ran MiXCR on the 5' RACE reads; one entry per CDR3 protein. Of several thousand distinct CDR3 sequences listed, roughly an eighth are singletons. The sequencing here drew on lung tumor tissue, taken at surgery. All receptors derive from a male donor with early-stage non-small cell lung cancer.

This clonotype was seen ten or more times. This beta chain represents an off-target read in a library built for alpha chains; its size is of limited meaning. This chain connects TRBV7-2 to TRBJ2-1; TRBD2 aligns across 8 bases. CDR1 and CDR2 (germline): SGHTA, FQGNSA. V dropped 5 bases and J dropped 7; count of bases not matched to a gene: 10. CDR3 length: 15 amino acids. CDR3 loop: CASSPPPGGGNEQFF. The CDR3 DNA follows: TGTGCCAGCAGCCCACCCCCGGGGGGGGGGAATGAGCAGTTCTTC.

In its sample, this clonotype was seen many times. This beta chain turned up in a library designed for alpha chains; as an off-target read, its abundance says little. This chain connects TRBV20-1 to TRBJ2-4; D is undetermined. The V gene lost 6 bases and the J gene lost 7 bases, with 10 bases spanning the gap. This CDR3 has 11 residues. CDR1 and CDR2 (germline): DFQATT, SNEGSKA (reference sequence). The CDR3 DNA follows: TGCAGTGCCGTCTTACAGAACATTCAGTACTTC. It specifies CSAVLQNIQYF.

This clonotype was counted ten times or more. This beta chain is off target for a library built for alpha chains, so its abundance means little. V and J are TRBV13 and TRBJ2-7; D gene uncertain. Germline V gene data show CDR1 as PRHDT and CDR2 as FYEKMQ (reference sequence). Deletions cut 0 bases from V and 2 bases from J, with 11 bases between. CDR3 length equals 15 residues. The chain's CDR3 is CASSLGSARTYEQYF. The CDR3 coding sequence is TGTGCCAGCAGCTTAGGCTCAGCCCGGACCTACGAGCAGTACTTC.

Judged by abundance, this clonotype is medium-sized. Found in a library prepared for alpha chains, this beta chain is an off-target read, and its abundance has little meaning. V usage is TRBV7-9 and J usage is TRBJ2-3; 13 bases are shared with TRBD2. The V segment lost 1 base and the J segment 4 bases; nucleotides outside the gene matches: 5. CDR1 and CDR2 (germline): SEHNR, FQNEAQ (reference sequence). CDR3 length: 17 residues. The CDR3 DNA follows: TGTGCCAGCAGCTTAGGGACTAGCGGGAGTCGGTCAGATACGCAGTATTTT. It translates to CASSLGTSGSRSDTQYF.

This clonotype was detected many times. Since it is a stray read in a library aimed at alpha chains, this beta chain has a size that is not meaningful. The rearrangement joins TRBV6-5 to TRBJ1-2, with a weak D call TRBD1 (5 bases). Deletions cut 6 bases from V and 8 bases from J, with 13 bases between. Looked up from germline, CDR1 is MNHEY and CDR2 is SVGAGI. CDR3 length equals 12 residues. The CDR3 is CASRGVSSGYTF. The CDR3, as DNA: TGTGCCAGCAGAGGGGTGTCCTCGGGCTACACCTTC.

There are many counts of this clonotype. The library was built for alpha chains, so this beta chain is an off-target read and its size means little. The rearrangement links TRBV20-1 to TRBJ2-5, with D possibly being TRBD1 (5 bases). Germline-derived CDR1 and CDR2 are DFQATT and SNEGSKA (reference sequence). CDR3 size: 13 residues. V dropped 3 bases and J dropped 2 bases, with 10 bases sitting between them. CDR3 bases: TGCAGTGCTAGGGACAAGAGACAAGAGACCCAGTACTTC. It translates to CSARDKRQETQYF.

This clonotype was picked up many times. Little can be read into the size of this beta chain, an off-target read in a library designed for alpha chains. The chain joins TRBV23-1 to TRBJ2-3; D gene uncertain. TRBV23-1 carries the ORF label, with uncertain function. Trimming shortened V by 6 bases and J by 8 bases, and 6 bases separated the two germline ends. The CDR3 totals 10 residues. CDR3 sequence (DNA): TGCGCCAGCAGAACCTTTACGCAGTATTTT. The encoded protein is CASRTFTQYF.

The sample holds many counts of this clonotype. This beta chain is a stray read from a library made for alpha chains; its abundance is not meaningful. J is TRBJ1-1 and V is TRBV20-1; a possible D gene is TRBD1 (6 bases). CDR3 size: 13 residues. Trimming stripped 5 bases from V and 1 base from J, with 11 bases between. From germline, CDR1 is DFQATT and CDR2 SNEGSKA (reference sequence). Written as DNA, the CDR3 is TGCAGTGCTCTCCGGACAGAGAACACTGAAGCTTTCTTT. It encodes CSALRTENTEAFF.

This clonotype has ten or more counts. With the library built for alpha chains, this beta chain is off target and its frequency is not meaningful. The V gene is TRBV10-3, the J gene TRBJ1-1, with a possible D match to TRBD1 (5 bases). The length of the CDR3 is 13 residues. CDR1 is ENHRY and CDR2 is SYGVKD in the germline V gene. Deletions cut 8 bases from V and 0 bases from J, with 10 bases between. The CDR3 reads CAISGEVNTEAFF. As DNA, the CDR3 is TGTGCCATCTCGGGGGAGGTGAACACTGAAGCTTTCTTT.

Ten or more counts support this clonotype. Found in a library prepared for alpha chains, this beta chain is an off-target read, and its abundance has little meaning. The chain combines TRBV25-1 with TRBJ1-1; 7 bases are a match to TRBD1. The CDR3 has 16 amino acids. J was trimmed by 0 bases and V by 1 base; bases with no gene match: 5. The V gene's germline CDR1 is MGHDK and CDR2 SYGVNS. CDR3 DNA sequence: TGTGCCAGCAGTGAATGGAGACAGGGCATGAACACTGAAGCTTTCTTT. It yields the protein CASSEWRQGMNTEAFF.